This T cell receptor (beta chain) came from a study of blood T cell repertoires in COVID-19. Study-level information: Whether acute or convalescent, the COVID-19 samples came from the United States, Italy and Spain.

Methods used by the authors: For nucleated cells, counts were estimated from reference gene primer amplification. Clones were sequenced by immunoSEQ multiplex PCR, and TCRdb holds only the in-frame ones, with some missing. Clone size and V and J calls were adopted from that table, with D and trimming inferred from the DNA. The repertoire consists of 150,000 or so clones, with 65% to 85% occurring once and the leading ten covering roughly 13%. Participants were placed into cohorts based on the clinical history they reported. The origin of this receptor is a woman aged 55-70 years who had recovered from COVID-19. Sequencing was carried out using PBMCs or T cells enriched from blood (not recorded which).

The CDR3 region has the DNA TGCGCCAGCAGTCACGGACAGGCTGATACGCAGTATTTT. Encoded protein: CASSHGQADTQYF. The V gene is TRBV5-1, the J gene TRBJ2-3, with TRBD1 matching over 7 bases. The CDR3 extends over 13 amino acids. CDR1 SGHRS and CDR2 YFSETQ come from the germline V gene. J lost 6 bases, V lost 5 bases, and 6 bases had no gene match.